This T cell receptor beta chain was sequenced in a study of CD8 T cells in ankylosing spondylitis. Libraries for TCR beta were made by quantitative 5'-RACE with molecular barcodes. Via MiXCR, TCRdb re-called the 5' RACE reads, giving one row per CDR3 protein. In the table there are 350,000 or so distinct CDR3 sequences, roughly 8% of which are singletons. Study-level findings and limits: The study identified a TCR beta motif of several highly homologous variants that appeared characteristic of ankylosing spondylitis blood. Clones tied to disease were said to be significantly enriched in matched ankylosing spondylitis synovial fluid. Previously reported in reactive arthritis synovial fluid and blood were some of the motif variants.

The ends lost 5 bases at V and 7 bases at J; junction bases unmatched: 0. The germline CDR1 and CDR2 sequences are KGHDR and SFDVKD. The CDR3 runs 12 residues. This clonotype occurred a few times. The antigen is not known. The chain joins TRBV24-1 to TRBJ2-1; 8 nucleotides line up with TRBD1. Input material: blood, either unsorted or a sorted T cell fraction (not recorded which). The TCR sequence derives from a male donor with ankylosing spondylitis. CDR3 nucleotides: TGTGCCACCAGTGGACAGGGGAATGAGCAGTTCTTC. The encoded protein is CATSGQGNEQFF.